The 32 T cell receptor beta chains listed next were all sequenced from one sample in a study of post-analysis software for immune sequencing data (dated by TCRdb to 2015 to 2017). General conclusions and limits of the study: Patients showed significantly higher frequencies than controls for a handful of TRBV segments, among them TRBV5-6, TRBV5-1 and TRBV20-1.

The receptor library was made with PCR. Instrument on record: Illumina HiSeq 2500. To reduce PCR and sequencing biases, unique molecular identifiers were incorporated into the TCR beta cDNA libraries. TCRdb reprocessing: public reads trimmed at Q25 with fastp, clones called with MiXCR, in-frame beta chains kept. Identical CDR3 protein sequences are pooled into one entry, listed with their most common genes and DNA. This sample has 750,000 to 900,000 distinct CDR3 sequences in its table, and roughly 46% of those were observed once. Roughly 5.2% of the sample goes to the ten largest clones. No cognate antigen is known for these TCRs. Sequencing was performed on blood. The source of these receptors is a girl between 10 and 17 years old with multiple sclerosis.

The genes are TRBV5-1 and TRBJ2-7; a weak D match, TRBD2 (6 bases). V was cut by 2 bases and J by 2 bases, with 11 bases left in between. This CDR3 region has 14 residues. CDR1 SGHRS and CDR2 YFSETQ come from the germline V gene. This CDR3 reads CASSFGDLTYEQYF. The CDR3 nucleotides are TGCGCCAGCAGCTTCGGGGACTTGACCTACGAGCAGTACTTC.

This clonotype came up once. The chain links TRBV20-1 to TRBJ2-3; tentative D call: TRBD1 (5 bases). The CDR3 has 14 amino acids. Germline assignment: CDR1 DFQATT and CDR2 SNEGSKA (reference sequence). Trimming left V 5 bases short and J 0 bases short, with 12 bases between. The DNA for the CDR3 is TGCAGTGCTTCAGACAGACAAAGCACAGATACGCAGTATTTT. Translated, it gives CSASDRQSTDTQYF.

A few counts support this clonotype. This chain connects TRBV6-5 to TRBJ2-4; 7 bases match TRBD1. The DNA end favors TRBJ2-7, so the J call may be wrong. Germline V gene data show CDR1 as MNHEY and CDR2 as SVGAGI. The CDR3 runs to 16 residues. The CDR3 nucleotides are TGTGCCAGCAGCCGCCGGACAGGCTCCCTTTCCTACGAGCAGTACTTC. Amino acids: CASSRRTGSLSYEQYF.

This chain connects TRBV5-1 to TRBJ1-1; no definite D call. V lost 4 bases and J lost 1, with 14 bases in between. Germline V gene lookup returns CDR1 SGHRS and CDR2 YFSETQ. The CDR3 has 15 amino acids. The CDR3 protein is CASSRLGVGNTEAFF. The CDR3, as DNA: TGCGCCAGCAGCCGCCTCGGGGTGGGGAACACTGAAGCTTTCTTT. The whole variable domain, filled in from reference TRBV5-1 and TRBJ1-1, reads KAGVTQTPRYLIKTRGQQVTLSCSPISGHRSVSWYQQTPGQGLQFLFEYFSETQRNKGNFPGRFSGRQFSNSRSEMNVSTLELGDSALYLCASSRLGVGNTEAFFGQGTRLTVV.

V and J are TRBV6-1 and TRBJ2-1; TRBD2 agrees at 15 bases. With V trimmed by 6 bases and J by 0 bases, 9 bases remained unmatched. The CDR3 is 19 amino acids. Per germline, CDR1 MNHNS and CDR2 SASEGT. The CDR3 coding sequence is TGTGCCAGCAGAAGGACTAGCGGGAGGGCCGGTAGCTCCTACAATGAGCAGTTCTTC. This gives the protein CASRRTSGRAGSSYNEQFF.

V usage is TRBV4-1 and J usage is TRBJ2-7, with a possible D match to TRBD2 (6 bases). The CDR3 covers 13 residues. Trimming left V 3 bases short and J 3 bases short, with 9 bases between. Germline V lookup: CDR1 MGHRA, CDR2 YSYEKL. The CDR3 DNA reads as TGCGCCAGCAGCCAGCCGGAGGGCTACGAGCAGTACTTC. It yields the protein CASSQPEGYEQYF.

The chain joins TRBV25-1 to TRBJ1-4, with D possibly being TRBD1 (5 bases). V was clipped by 7 bases and J by 10 bases, with 13 bases between them. The CDR3 loop spans 12 amino acids. CDR1 and CDR2 from the germline V gene are MGHDK and SYGVNS. CDR3 in amino acids: CASNGAGGKLFF. The CDR3 DNA reads as TGTGCCAGCAATGGGGCGGGGGGAAAACTGTTTTTT. Drawing the rest from reference TRBV25-1 and TRBJ1-4, the complete variable domain is EADIYQTPRYLVIGTGKKITLECSQTMGHDKMYWYQQDPGMELHLIHYSYGVNSTEKGDLSSESTVSRIRTEHFPLTLESARPSHTSQYLCASNGAGGKLFFGSGTQLSVL.

This clonotype has a handful of counts. The rearrangement links TRBV15 to TRBJ2-3, with a possible D match to TRBD2 (6 bases). The CDR3 sequence is 15 residues long. V was shortened by 0 bases and J by 9 bases, with 16 bases between the two germline ends. Germline assignment: CDR1 LNHNV and CDR2 YYDKDF (reference sequence). CDR3 residues: CATSRDLAGGGTQYF. The CDR3 DNA is TGTGCCACCAGCAGAGATCTGGCCGGGGGAGGCACGCAGTATTTT.

This clonotype was detected only a few times. V usage is TRBV7-9 and J usage is TRBJ2-6, with a weak D call TRBD1 (5 bases). Germline loops: CDR1 SEHNR, CDR2 FQNEAQ (reference sequence). The CDR3 length is 17 residues. Trimming cost V 5 bases and J 0 bases, with 14 bases left between them. CDR3 DNA sequence: TGTGCCAGCAGCACCGGACATAGTAGCTCTGGGGCCAACGTCCTGACTTTC. This sequence encodes CASSTGHSSSGANVLTF.

V is TRBV10-3 and J is TRBJ2-7, with 9 bases identical to TRBD1. The CDR3 covers 13 residues. CDR1 and CDR2 (germline): ENHRY, SYGVKD. J was trimmed by 8 bases and V by 6 bases; bases with no gene match: 8. The CDR3 is CAIRDRGLSKQYF. The CDR3 DNA is TGTGCCATCAGGGACAGGGGACTTAGCAAGCAGTACTTC.

The chain joins TRBV6-1 to TRBJ1-1; D perhaps matches TRBD1 (6 bases). Per germline, CDR1 MNHNS and CDR2 SASEGT. The V and J ends lost 4 bases and 5 bases respectively, with 14 bases between them. This CDR3 region has 14 residues. In nucleotides, the CDR3 is TGTGCCAGCAGTGTAAGGGGGAGGGAAACTGAAGCTTTCTTT. Protein sequence: CASSVRGRETEAFF.

This clonotype has ten or more counts. The CDR3 DNA reads as TGTGCCAGCAGTTCCGCCTCGGGGCTTGGCTACACCTTC. Protein: CASSSASGLGYTF. The chain uses TRBV12-3 or TRBV12-4 and TRBJ1-2, with a possible D match to TRBD1 (5 bases). V gave up 4 bases and J gave up 7 bases, with 13 bases separating them. This CDR3 comprises 13 residues.

V is TRBV19 and J is TRBJ2-1; D call uncertain. V was cut by 3 bases and J by 2 bases, with 8 bases left in between. In germline, CDR1 is LNHDA, CDR2 SQIVND (reference sequence). CDR3 length: 14 amino acids. CDR3 in amino acids: CASSINPTYNEQFF. DNA for the CDR3: TGTGCCAGTAGTATTAATCCAACCTACAATGAGCAGTTCTTC.

The rearrangement joins TRBV9 to TRBJ1-3, with D uncertain. The V gene lost 3 bases and the J gene lost 0 bases, with 10 bases spanning the gap. The CDR3 length is 15 residues. Per germline, CDR1 SGDLS and CDR2 YYNGEE. This CDR3 reads CASSDSRRSGNTIYF. The CDR3, as DNA: TGTGCCAGCAGCGACTCGAGGCGCTCTGGAAACACCATATATTTT. Filled out from reference TRBV9 and TRBJ1-3, the complete variable domain reads DSGVTQTPKHLITATGQRVTLRCSPRSGDLSVYWYQQSLDQGLQFLIQYYNGEERAKGNILERFSAQQFPDLHSELNLSSLELGDSALYFCASSDSRRSGNTIYFGEGSWLTVV.

This clonotype was seen a few times. The chain employs TRBV27 and TRBJ2-1; 9 bases align to TRBD2. J was trimmed by 6 bases and V by 6 bases; bases with no gene match: 6. The CDR3 has 14 amino acids. Germline-derived CDR1 and CDR2 are MNHEY and SMNVEV (reference sequence). CDR3 nucleotides: TGTGCCAGCAGGCCCTCACTAGCGGGCAATGAGCAGTTCTTC. It yields the protein CASRPSLAGNEQFF.

This clonotype came up a few times. The CDR3 sequence is CASSQEGAGGPADTQYF. Written as DNA, the CDR3 is TGTGCCAGCAGCCAAGAGGGAGCGGGAGGGCCAGCAGATACGCAGTATTTT. The V and J genes are TRBV3-1 and TRBJ2-3; 10 bases align to TRBD2. J gave up 4 bases and V 0 bases, and 7 bases lay outside the gene matches. The CDR3 is 17 amino acids. Germline V CDR1 and CDR2: LGHDT, YNNKEL (reference sequence).

This clonotype was observed a handful of times. This chain connects TRBV10-2 to TRBJ1-1; maybe TRBD1 (5 bases). Deletions cut 0 bases from V and 1 base from J, with 12 bases between. Germline values: CDR1 WSHSY, CDR2 SAAADI. The CDR3 contains 16 residues. CDR3 loop: CASSESSRVPNTEAFF. The DNA for the CDR3 is TGCGCCAGCAGTGAGTCGTCCAGGGTCCCGAACACTGAAGCTTTCTTT.

The chain combines TRBV13 with TRBJ2-6, with D possibly matching TRBD1 (5 bases). Looked up from germline, CDR1 is PRHDT and CDR2 is FYEKMQ (reference sequence). The CDR3 contains 15 residues. Trimming shortened V by 5 bases and J by 0 bases, and 8 bases separated the two germline ends. CDR3 amino acids: CASSNRNSGANVLTF. CDR3 sequence (DNA): TGTGCCAGCAGCAACAGGAACTCTGGGGCCAACGTCCTGACTTTC. Together with reference TRBV13 and TRBJ2-6, the CDR3 gives the full variable domain: AAGVIQSPRHLIKEKRETATLKCYPIPRHDTVYWYQQGPGQDPQFLISFYEKMQSDKGSIPDRFSAQQFSDYHSELNMSSLELGDSALYFCASSNRNSGANVLTFGAGSRLTVL.

The chain is built from TRBV20-1 and TRBJ2-7, with 10 bases that match TRBD2. The CDR3 covers 13 residues. Germline loops: CDR1 DFQATT, CDR2 SNEGSKA (reference sequence). V shed 7 bases and J 2 bases; nucleotides not matched to a gene: 5. CDR3 sequence (DNA): TGCAGTGTCCCTAGCGGGGGAGCCTACGAGCAGTACTTC. Amino acid sequence: CSVPSGGAYEQYF.

The chain is built from TRBV5-1 and TRBJ2-7; TRBD1 matches 9 bases. V gave up 2 bases and J gave up 1 base; unmatched junction bases: 10. The length of the CDR3 is 17 residues. CDR1 and CDR2 from the germline V gene are SGHRS and YFSETQ. DNA of the CDR3: TGCGCCAGCAGCTTCGCATCCCGGGACAGGGAGTCCTACGAGCAGTACTTC. This translates into CASSFASRDRESYEQYF.

V is TRBV20-1 and J is TRBJ2-7; D tentatively reads TRBD1 or TRBD2 (5 bases each). This CDR3 contains 15 residues. The germline V gene has CDR1 DFQATT and CDR2 SNEGSKA (reference sequence). The V and J ends lost 3 bases and 7 bases respectively, with 22 bases between them. The CDR3 loop is CSASLGGVTYNEQYF. For the CDR3, the DNA is TGCAGTGCTAGTCTTGGGGGAGTTACCTACAATGAGCAGTACTTC.

The V gene is TRBV15, the J gene TRBJ2-1; a weak D match, TRBD2 (6 bases). Trimming left V 0 bases short and J 1 base short, with 16 bases between. The CDR3 extends over 18 amino acids. Germline lookup yields CDR1 LNHNV and CDR2 YYDKDF (reference sequence). DNA for the CDR3: TGTGCCACCAGCAGAGACCGATCTCAAGGGACTTCCTACAATGAGCAGTTCTTC. Translating it yields CATSRDRSQGTSYNEQFF. The full variable domain, in which reference TRBV15 and TRBJ2-1 provide the parts outside the CDR3, is DAMVIQNPRYQVTQFGKPVTLSCSQTLNHNVMYWYQQKSSQAPKLLFHYYDKDFNNEADTPDNFQSRRPNTSFCFLDIRSPGLGDTAMYLCATSRDRSQGTSYNEQFFGPGTRLTVL.

This clonotype was seen just once. J is TRBJ2-5 and V is TRBV20-1; D gene unclear. The DNA end is more similar to TRBJ2-7, so the J call may be wrong. This CDR3 is 13 amino acids long. Germline CDR1 is DFQATT and CDR2 is SNEGSKA (reference sequence). CDR3 DNA sequence: TGCAGTGCTAGAAACAGTTTCCACTACGAGCAGTACTTC. Translated: CSARNSFHYEQYF.

The gene calls are TRBV13 and TRBJ1-4; 9 bases line up with TRBD1. CDR1 and CDR2 from the germline V gene are PRHDT and FYEKMQ (reference sequence). This CDR3 has 15 amino acids. The V segment lost 4 bases and the J segment 5 bases; nucleotides outside the gene matches: 5. The CDR3 reads CASSSTGTGNEKLFF. The CDR3 bases are TGTGCCAGCAGCTCTACCGGGACAGGGAATGAAAAACTGTTTTTT.

The rearrangement uses TRBV18 and TRBJ2-3; D ambiguous. The CDR3 runs to 14 residues. V shed 6 bases and J shed 2 bases, with 12 bases lying between them. Germline CDR1 is KGHSH and CDR2 is LQKENI. The CDR3 sequence is CASSRVRSTDTQYF. In DNA form, the CDR3 reads TGTGCCAGCTCCCGGGTTAGATCCACAGATACGCAGTATTTT.

The chain recombines TRBV7-2 with TRBJ1-1; TRBD1 matches at 7 bases. The germline gives CDR1 SGHTA, CDR2 FQGNSA. The CDR3 consists of 13 residues. Trimming at V came to 5 bases and at J to 6 bases, leaving 6 bases not matched to a gene. CDR3 nucleotide sequence: TGTGCCAGCAGCCCAGGGGGGGTCGCTGAAGCTTTCTTT. It specifies CASSPGGVAEAFF.

The V call is TRBV11-2, the J call TRBJ2-7, with no clear D. Germline values: CDR1 SGHAT, CDR2 FQNNGV. CDR3 length equals 16 residues. The V and J ends lost 4 bases and 0 bases respectively, with 16 bases between them. CDR3 coding DNA: TGTGCCAGCAGCTACCAGGCGGCCGTTAGCTCCTACGAGCAGTACTTC. It specifies CASSYQAAVSSYEQYF. The full variable domain, completed using reference TRBV11-2 and TRBJ2-7, is EAGVAQSPRYKIIEKRQSVAFWCNPISGHATLYWYQQILGQGPKLLIQFQNNGVVDDSQLPKDRFSAERLKGVDSTLKIQPAKLEDSAVYLCASSYQAAVSSYEQYFGPGTRLTVT.

This clonotype was counted between two and nine times. V is TRBV12-3 or TRBV12-4 and J is TRBJ2-7; D unresolved. Trimming stripped 5 bases from V and 2 bases from J, with 19 bases between. The CDR3 extends over 16 amino acids. The CDR3 loop reads CASSGAGSAATYEQYF. CDR3 bases: TGTGCCAGCAGTGGAGCAGGCAGCGCCGCTACCTACGAGCAGTACTTC.

V is TRBV6-5 and J is TRBJ2-1, with 9 positions matching TRBD2. This CDR3 contains 15 residues. Germline V gives CDR1 MNHEY, CDR2 SVGAGI. With V trimmed by 2 bases and J by 9 bases, 8 bases remained unmatched. The CDR3 reads CASSYVAGAPGEQFF. As DNA, the CDR3 is TGTGCCAGCAGTTACGTAGCGGGAGCCCCGGGTGAGCAGTTCTTC.

As for this clonotype: Because the CDR3 is missing its conserved closing phenylalanine or tryptophan, this is likely a read error. V usage is TRBV6-1 and J usage is TRBJ1-5; D perhaps matches TRBD1 (5 bases). The ends were cut back, 5 bases at V and 4 bases at J, with 9 bases in the middle. The CDR3 totals 13 residues. Per germline, CDR1 MNHNS and CDR2 SASEGT. CDR3 DNA sequence: TGTGCCAGCAGTCGGGGACCTAATCAGCCCCAGCATGTT. It yields the protein CASSRGPNQPQHV.

This clonotype occurred a few times. Here the CDR3 reads CAISEDSKVQPQHF. Here the CDR3 DNA reads TGTGCCATCAGTGAAGACAGCAAGGTTCAGCCCCAGCATTTT. The chain couples TRBV10-3 to TRBJ1-5; the D gene is possibly TRBD1 (5 bases). Germline CDR1 is ENHRY and CDR2 is SYGVKD. CDR3 length: 14 amino acids. V was cut by 3 bases and J by 6 bases, with 12 bases left in between.

A few counts support this clonotype. The chain links TRBV27 to TRBJ2-3; the D gene is possibly TRBD1 (6 bases). V was clipped by 4 bases and J by 0 bases, with 11 bases between them. This CDR3 contains 15 residues. CDR1 is MNHEY and CDR2 is SMNVEV in the germline V gene (reference sequence). CDR3 residues: CASSSRQDSTDTQYF. CDR3 in DNA: TGTGCCAGCAGTTCCCGACAGGACAGCACAGATACGCAGTATTTT.